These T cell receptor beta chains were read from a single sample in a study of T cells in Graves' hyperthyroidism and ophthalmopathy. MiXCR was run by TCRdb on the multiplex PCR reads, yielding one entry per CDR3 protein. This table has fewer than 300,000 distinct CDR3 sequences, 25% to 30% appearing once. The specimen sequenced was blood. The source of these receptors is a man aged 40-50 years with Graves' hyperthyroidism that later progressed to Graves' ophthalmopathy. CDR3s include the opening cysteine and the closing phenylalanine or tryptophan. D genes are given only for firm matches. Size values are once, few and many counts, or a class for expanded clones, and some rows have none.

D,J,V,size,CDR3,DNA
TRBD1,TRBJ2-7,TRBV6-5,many,CASSYVGTEIYEQYF,TGTGCCAGCAGTTACGTAGGGACAGAGATCTACGAGCAGTACTTC
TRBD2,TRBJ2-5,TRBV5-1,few,CASSSGGAETQYF,TGCGCCAGCAGCTCGGGAGGGGCAGAGACCCAGTACTTC
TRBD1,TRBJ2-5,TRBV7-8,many,CASSLRTGRTETQYF,TGTGCCAGCAGCTTGAGGACAGGGAGGACTGAGACCCAGTACTTC
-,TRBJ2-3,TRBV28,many,CASTSLVRKDTQYF,TGTGCCAGCACCTCCTTGGTTCGGAAAGATACGCAGTATTTT
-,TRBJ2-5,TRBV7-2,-,CASSFYRQKETQYF,TGTGCCAGCAGCTTCTACCGGCAGAAAGAGACCCAGTACTTC
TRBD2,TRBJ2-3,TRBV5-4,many,CASRSRTSGTDTQYF,TGTGCCAGCAGGTCGCGGACTAGCGGGACTGATACGCAGTATTTT
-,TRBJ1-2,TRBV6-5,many,CASRRTQNYGYTF,TGTGCCAGCAGAAGAACACAGAACTATGGCTACACCTTC
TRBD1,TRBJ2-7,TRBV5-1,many,CASSSQGAGISEQYF,TGCGCCAGCTCGTCTCAGGGGGCAGGGATCAGCGAGCAGTACTTC
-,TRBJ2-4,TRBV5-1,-,CASSLGDWRQNIQYF,TGCGCCAGCAGCTTGGGGGACTGGAGGCAAAACATTCAGTACTTC
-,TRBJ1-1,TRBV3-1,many,CASSQQVYTEAFF,TGTGCCAGCAGCCAGCAGGTCTACACTGAAGCTTTCTTT
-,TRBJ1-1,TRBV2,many,CASSPSMNTEAFF,TGTGCCAGCAGTCCGTCGATGAACACTGAAGCTTTCTTT
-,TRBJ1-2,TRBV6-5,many,CASSYLGRENGYTF,TGTGCCAGCAGTTACCTTGGCAGGGAGAATGGCTACACCTTC
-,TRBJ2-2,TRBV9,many,CASSSKNTGELFF,TGTGCCAGCAGCAGTAAAAACACCGGGGAGCTGTTTTTT
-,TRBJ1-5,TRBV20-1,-,CSASYGVSQPQHF,TGCAGTGCTAGTTATGGGGTGAGTCAGCCCCAGCATTTT
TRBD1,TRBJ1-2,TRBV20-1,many,CSATGQGGSGYTF,TGCAGTGCTACCGGACAGGGAGGATCTGGCTACACCTTC
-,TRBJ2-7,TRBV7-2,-,CASSSSRDTYEQYF,TGTGCCAGCAGTTCCAGCAGGGACACCTACGAGCAGTACTTC
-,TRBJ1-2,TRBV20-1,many,CSARVSRRDYGYTF,TGCAGTGCTAGAGTATCCCGGAGGGACTATGGCTACACCTTC
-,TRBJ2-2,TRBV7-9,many,CATQLVTGELFF,TGTGCCACGCAACTGGTCACCGGGGAGCTGTTTTTT
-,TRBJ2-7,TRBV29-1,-,CSVREGVNEQYF,TGCAGCGTGAGAGAAGGGGTCAACGAGCAGTACTTC
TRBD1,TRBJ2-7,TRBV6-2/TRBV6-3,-,CASSRTGTGYEQYF,TGTGCCAGCAGTAGGACCGGGACAGGGTACGAGCAGTACTTC
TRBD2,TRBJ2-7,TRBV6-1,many,CASSRSSGGAYEQYF,TGTGCCAGCAGTAGAAGTAGCGGGGGAGCCTACGAGCAGTACTTC
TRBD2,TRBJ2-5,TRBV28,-,CASRASGVQETQYF,TGTGCCAGCAGGGCGAGCGGGGTCCAAGAGACCCAGTACTTC
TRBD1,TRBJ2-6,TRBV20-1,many,CSAPRDRASGANVLTF,TGCAGTGCCCCAAGGGACAGGGCGAGTGGGGCCAACGTCCTGACTTTC
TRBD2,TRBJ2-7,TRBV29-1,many,CRVDPRASGRTFYEQYF,TGCAGGGTGGACCCTCGGGCTAGCGGGAGGACATTCTACGAGCAGTACTTC
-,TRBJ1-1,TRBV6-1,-,CASLGQGYTEAFF,TGTGCCAGCCTAGGGCAGGGCTATACTGAAGCTTTCTTT
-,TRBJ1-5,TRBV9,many,CASVGGGSNQPQHF,TGTGCCAGCGTAGGCGGTGGTAGCAATCAGCCCCAGCATTTT
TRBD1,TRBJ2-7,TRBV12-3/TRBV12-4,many,CASSIQSGGRTEQYF,TGTGCCAGCAGTATTCAGTCAGGGGGTCGTACCGAGCAGTACTTC
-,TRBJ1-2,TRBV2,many,CASTSATAAGYTF,TGTGCCAGCACCTCCGCGACAGCGGCAGGCTACACCTTC
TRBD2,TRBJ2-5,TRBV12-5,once,CASGERGLAGETQYF,TGTGCTAGTGGGGAGAGGGGACTAGCGGGAGAGACCCAGTACTTC
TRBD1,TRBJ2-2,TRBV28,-,CASTTRQGANTGELFF,TGTGCCAGCACCACTAGACAGGGGGCCAACACCGGGGAGCTGTTTTTT
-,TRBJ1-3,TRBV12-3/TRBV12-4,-,CASRRGNSGNTIYF,TGTGCCAGCAGACGGGGAAACTCTGGAAACACCATATATTTT
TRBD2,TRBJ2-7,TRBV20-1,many,CSATTSGGAYEQYF,TGCAGTGCTACGACTAGCGGAGGGGCCTACGAGCAGTACTTC
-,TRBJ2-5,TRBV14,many,CASSKTGLGITYQGTQYF,TGTGCCAGCAGCAAGACCGGGCTAGGGATAACGTACCAAGGGACCCAGTACTTC
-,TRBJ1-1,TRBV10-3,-,CAISGGGDTEAFF,TGTGCCATCAGTGGAGGGGGGGACACTGAAGCTTTCTTT
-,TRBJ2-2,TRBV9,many,CASSVASTGELFF,TGTGCCAGCAGCGTAGCGTCGACCGGGGAGCTGTTTTTT
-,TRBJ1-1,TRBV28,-,CASSLSQGGTEAFF,TGTGCCAGCAGTTTAAGCCAGGGAGGCACTGAAGCTTTCTTT
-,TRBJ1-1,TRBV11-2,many,CASSLGQALTFF,TGTGCCAGCAGCTTAGGACAGGCCTTGACTTTCTTT
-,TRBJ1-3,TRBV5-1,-,CASSPLPGQDSGNTIYF,TGCGCCAGCAGCCCTCTTCCGGGACAAGACTCTGGAAACACCATATATTTT
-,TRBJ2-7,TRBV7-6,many,CASSFVHGEQYF,TGTGCCAGCAGCTTCGTACACGGCGAGCAGTACTTC
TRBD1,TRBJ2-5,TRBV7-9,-,CASSGGQAIQETQYF,TGTGCCAGCAGCGGAGGACAGGCGATCCAAGAGACCCAGTACTTC
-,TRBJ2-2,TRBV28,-,CASSWSWMVKTNTGELFF,TGTGCCAGCAGTTGGTCCTGGATGGTGAAAACGAACACCGGGGAGCTGTTTTTT
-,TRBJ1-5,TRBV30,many,CAWGRDTTNQPQHF,TGTGCCTGGGGCCGGGACACGACCAATCAGCCCCAGCATTTT
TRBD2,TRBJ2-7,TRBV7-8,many,CASSFGTSGTKGIYEQYF,TGTGCCAGCAGCTTCGGGACTAGCGGAACGAAGGGGATCTACGAGCAGTACTTC
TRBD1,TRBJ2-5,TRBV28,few,CASSFGDSQETQYF,TGTGCCAGCAGTTTCGGGGACAGCCAAGAGACCCAGTACTTC
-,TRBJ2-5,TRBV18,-,CASSPQGPRETQYF,TGTGCCAGCTCACCACAGGGCCCCCGTGAGACCCAGTACTTC
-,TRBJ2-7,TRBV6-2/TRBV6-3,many,CASGQTYEQYF,TGTGCCAGCGGACAGACCTACGAGCAGTACTTC
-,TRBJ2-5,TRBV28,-,CASSLLEETQYF,TGTGCCAGCAGTTTACTCGAAGAGACCCAGTACTTC
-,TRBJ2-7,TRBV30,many,CAWSVRGNEQYF,TGTGCCTGGAGTGTAAGGGGGAACGAGCAGTACTTC
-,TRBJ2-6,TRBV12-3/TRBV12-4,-,CASSTRRSGANVLTF,TGTGCCAGCAGTACCCGTCGTTCTGGGGCCAACGTCCTGACTTTC
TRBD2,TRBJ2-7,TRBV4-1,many,CASSQGTSGTYEQYF,TGCGCCAGCAGCCAAGGAACTAGCGGAACCTACGAGCAGTACTTC
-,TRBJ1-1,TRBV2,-,CASSWTMNTEAFF,TGTGCCAGCTCCTGGACAATGAACACTGAAGCTTTCTTT